This TCR beta chain was recovered during a study of chemoradiotherapy in HPV16-positive cancers. Background on the study: A couple of HPV16-positive patients' cells yielded candidate HPV-specific clones and common motifs. Study findings and constraints: Candidate HPV-specific clones and E7-related TCR motifs grew in tumor during treatment. Only two HPV16-positive patients supplied the functional HPV-specificity definition.

As for this clone: Its antigen is not identified.

This CDR3 has 16 amino acids. Looked up from germline, CDR1 is LNHDA and CDR2 is SQIVND (reference sequence). V lost 5 bases and J 0 bases, leaving 16 bases between the germline ends. Using immunoSEQ multiplex PCR, the repertoire was profiled, and TCRdb retains in-frame clones only, with some absent. The table lists more than 7,000 clones, approximately 70% of them singletons, with 20% in the top ten. Over chemoradiotherapy, repertoires were sampled more than once. This clonotype was obtained from a human donor with HPV-associated anogenital cancer. The rearrangement uses TRBV19 and TRBJ1-1; D call uncertain. This material was collected from a patient who underwent chemoradiotherapy. The CDR3 is CASSSTSRRMNTEAFF. Here the CDR3 DNA reads TGTGCCAGTAGTTCCACTTCCAGGAGGATGAACACTGAAGCTTTCTTT.